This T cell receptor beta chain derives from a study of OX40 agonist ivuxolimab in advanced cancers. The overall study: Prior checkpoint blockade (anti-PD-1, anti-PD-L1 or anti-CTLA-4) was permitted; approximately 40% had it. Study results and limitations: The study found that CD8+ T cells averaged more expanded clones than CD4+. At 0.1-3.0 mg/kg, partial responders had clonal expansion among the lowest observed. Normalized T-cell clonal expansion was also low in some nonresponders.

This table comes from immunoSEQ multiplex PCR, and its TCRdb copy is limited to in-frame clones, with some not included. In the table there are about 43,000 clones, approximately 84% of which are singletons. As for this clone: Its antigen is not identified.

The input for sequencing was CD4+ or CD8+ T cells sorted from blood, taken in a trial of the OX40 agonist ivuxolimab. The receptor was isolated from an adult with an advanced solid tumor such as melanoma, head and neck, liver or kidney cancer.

The CDR3 DNA sequence: TGTGCCAGCAGCCCCCCGACGGAGACCCAGTACTTC. This sequence encodes CASSPPTETQYF. This chain joins TRBV7-8 and TRBJ2-5; no clear D. V gave up 5 bases and J gave up 5 bases, with 9 bases separating them. Germline V lookup: CDR1 SGHVS, CDR2 FQNEAQ. The CDR3 runs to 12 residues.